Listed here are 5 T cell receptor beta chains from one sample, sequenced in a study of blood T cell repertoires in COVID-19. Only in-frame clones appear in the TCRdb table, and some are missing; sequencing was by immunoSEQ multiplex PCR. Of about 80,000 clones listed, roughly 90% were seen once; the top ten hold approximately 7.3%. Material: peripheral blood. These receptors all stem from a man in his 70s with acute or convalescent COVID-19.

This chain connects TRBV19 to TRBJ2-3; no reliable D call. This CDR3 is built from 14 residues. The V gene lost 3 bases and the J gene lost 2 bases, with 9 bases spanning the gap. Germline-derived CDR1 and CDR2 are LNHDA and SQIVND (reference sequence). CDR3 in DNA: TGTGCCAGTAGTATGAGGCAGACCACAGATACGCAGTATTTT. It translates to CASSMRQTTDTQYF.

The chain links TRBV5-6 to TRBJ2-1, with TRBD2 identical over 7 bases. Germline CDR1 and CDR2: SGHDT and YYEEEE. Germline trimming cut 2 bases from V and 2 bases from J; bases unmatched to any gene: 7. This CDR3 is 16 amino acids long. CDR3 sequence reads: CASSFGASGTYNEQFF. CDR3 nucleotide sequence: TGTGCCAGCAGCTTTGGGGCTAGCGGCACCTACAATGAGCAGTTCTTC.

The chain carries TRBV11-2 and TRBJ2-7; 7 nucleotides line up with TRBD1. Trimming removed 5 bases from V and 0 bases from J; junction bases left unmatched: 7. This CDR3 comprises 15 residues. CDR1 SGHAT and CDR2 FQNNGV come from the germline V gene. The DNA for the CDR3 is TGTGCCAGCAGCCTCTATGGGACAGCCTCCTACGAGCAGTACTTC. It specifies CASSLYGTASYEQYF.

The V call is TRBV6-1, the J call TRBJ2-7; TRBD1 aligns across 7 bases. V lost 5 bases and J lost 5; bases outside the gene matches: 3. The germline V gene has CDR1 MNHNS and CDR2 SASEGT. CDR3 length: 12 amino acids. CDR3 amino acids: CASSPGQDEQYF. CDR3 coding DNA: TGTGCCAGCAGTCCCGGACAGGACGAGCAGTACTTC.

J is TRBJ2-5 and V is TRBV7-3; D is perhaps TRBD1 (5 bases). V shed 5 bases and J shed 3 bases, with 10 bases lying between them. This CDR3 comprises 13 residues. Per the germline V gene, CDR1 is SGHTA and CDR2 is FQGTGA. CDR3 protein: CASSVFREETQYF. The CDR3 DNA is TGTGCCAGCAGCGTATTCAGGGAAGAGACCCAGTACTTC. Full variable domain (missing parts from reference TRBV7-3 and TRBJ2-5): GAGVSQTPSNKVTEKGKYVELRCDPISGHTALYWYRQSLGQGPEFLIYFQGTGAADDSGLPNDRFFAVRPEGSVSTLKIQRTERGDSAVYLCASSVFREETQYFGPGTRLLVL.